The 19 T cell receptor beta chains below were found in one sample sequenced in a study of Ad26.COV2.S vaccination and SARS-CoV-2 variants. Using immunoSEQ multiplex PCR, the repertoire was profiled, and TCRdb retains in-frame clones only, with some absent. This sample has fewer than 500,000 clones, with 75% to 90% found just once. The treatment here: approximately 18 received Ad26.COV2.S at low or high dose, single or two shots; about 5 received placebo; per-sample allocation not given. Collection of samples fell on day 63 after the first vaccine or placebo injection. The sample in question was peripheral blood, obtained in a trial of Ad26.COV2.S vaccine versus placebo. Receptors originate from a person between 18 and 59 years old who received the Ad26.COV2.S COVID-19 vaccine or a placebo.

The V call is TRBV6-6, the J call TRBJ2-7; the D gene could be TRBD1 or TRBD2 (6 bases each). The CDR3 spans 13 residues. In germline, CDR1 is MNHNY, CDR2 SVGAGI (reference sequence). V dropped 4 bases and J dropped 4 bases, with 11 bases sitting between them. DNA of the CDR3: TGTGCCAGCAGTTGGGGGGCTTTGTACGAGCAGTACGTC. Its translation: CASSWGALYEQYV.

The rearrangement joins TRBV7-3 to TRBJ2-1, with TRBD2 matching over 14 bases. The germline V gene has CDR1 SGHTA and CDR2 FQGTGA. The length of the CDR3 is 16 residues. With 5 bases clipped from V and 6 bases from J, the junction kept 6 bases outside the gene matches. The CDR3 region has the DNA TGTGCCAGCAGCCAAGGACTAGCGGGAGGCTTCAATGAGCAGTTCTTC. Its translation is CASSQGLAGGFNEQFF.

The chain carries TRBV5-5 and TRBJ2-7, with 12 positions matching TRBD1. Germline CDR1 SGHKS, CDR2 YYEKEE (reference sequence). V lost 0 bases and J lost 10; bases outside the gene matches: 8. The length of the CDR3 is 15 residues. The chain's CDR3 is CASSLVRDRGLGQYF. The CDR3 coding sequence is TGTGCCAGCAGCTTGGTCCGGGACAGGGGGCTTGGACAGTACTTC.

The chain recombines TRBV2 with TRBJ2-1; D is uncertain. The germline V and J ends were trimmed by 1 base and 2 bases, with 3 bases remaining between them. The CDR3 is made up of 13 amino acids. Germline CDR1 and CDR2: SNHLY and FYNNEI. This chain's CDR3 is CASSEVAYNEQFF. The CDR3 coding sequence is TGTGCCAGCAGTGAAGTCGCCTACAATGAGCAGTTCTTC. Looking up the rest from reference TRBV2 and TRBJ2-1 gives the full variable domain: EPEVTQTPSHQVTQMGQEVILRCVPISNHLYFYWYRQILGQKVEFLVSFYNNEISEKSEIFDDQFSVERPDGSNFTLKIRSTKLEDSAMYFCASSEVAYNEQFFGPGTRLTVL.

The CDR3 here is CASKTGRGDSPLHF. The CDR3 DNA is TGTGCCAGCAAGACAGGGCGAGGGGATTCACCCCTCCACTTT. The chain recombines TRBV5-5 with TRBJ1-6; 7 nucleotides align to TRBD1. In germline, CDR1 is SGHKS, CDR2 YYEKEE (reference sequence). The V segment lost 6 bases and the J segment 8 bases; nucleotides outside the gene matches: 8. This CDR3 region has 14 residues.

This clone was observed once. The CDR3 nucleotides read TGTGCCAGCAGTTTCTCCTCGACAGGTTTATTGAGTGAGACCCAGTACTTC. Residues: CASSFSSTGLLSETQYF. The chain has TRBV28 and TRBJ2-5, with D possibly TRBD1 on 6 matching bases. CDR1 and CDR2 from the germline V gene are MDHEN and SYDVKM. CDR3 length: 17 residues. With 3 bases removed from V and 5 bases from J, the gap between germline ends came to 22 bases.

This chain links TRBV4-2 with TRBJ2-5; the D gene could be TRBD1 or TRBD2 (6 bases each). Trimming took 1 base from V and 4 from J, leaving 10 bases between them. The germline V gene encodes CDR1 LGHNA and CDR2 YNFKEQ. The CDR3 is 14 amino acids. This CDR3 reads CASSQGGAIETQYF. CDR3 DNA: TGTGCCAGCAGCCAAGGGGGGGCCATAGAGACCCAGTACTTC.

V gene TRBV19 combines with J gene TRBJ1-6; D may be TRBD1 (6 bases). Per germline, CDR1 LNHDA and CDR2 SQIVND (reference sequence). The CDR3 is 15 amino acids. Trimming left V 9 bases short and J 10 bases short, with 22 bases between. The CDR3 protein is CASTRLQGFRSPLHF. CDR3 DNA: TGTGCCAGCACTAGACTCCAGGGGTTCAGGTCACCCCTCCACTTT.

V usage is TRBV5-1 and J usage is TRBJ1-4, with D possibly TRBD1 on 6 matching bases. With 4 bases removed from V and 3 bases from J, the gap between germline ends came to 16 bases. Germline CDR1 reads SGHRS; CDR2 reads YFSETQ. CDR3 length: 16 residues. CDR3 sequence (DNA): TGCGCCAGCAGCCGATGGGGGCCTACGGCTAATGAAAAACTGTTTTTT. Protein product: CASSRWGPTANEKLFF.

This sequence joins TRBV19 and TRBJ2-7, with D unclear. Trimming took 2 bases from V and 2 from J, leaving 10 bases between them. Germline lookup yields CDR1 LNHDA and CDR2 SQIVND (reference sequence). The CDR3 contains 14 residues. Written as DNA, the CDR3 is TGTGCCAGTAGTATAACGGGCGGAACCTACGAGCAGTACTTC. Translation gives CASSITGGTYEQYF.

This chain joins TRBV10-3 and TRBJ2-3; perhaps TRBD2 as D (5 bases). The germline V gene encodes CDR1 ENHRY and CDR2 SYGVKD. The CDR3 loop spans 14 amino acids. The ends were cut back, 11 bases at V and 5 bases at J, with 20 bases in the middle. CDR3 region: CAVGETLGEDTQYF. The CDR3 region has the DNA TGTGCCGTCGGGGAGACCCTCGGGGAAGATACGCAGTATTTT.

The chain combines TRBV9 with TRBJ1-1, with D hard to call. Trimming pared 0 bases from V and 1 base from J, leaving 4 bases between. The germline gives CDR1 SGDLS, CDR2 YYNGEE. This CDR3 contains 13 residues. CDR3 nucleotides: TGTGCCAGCAGCGTAGACCAGAACACTGAAGCTTTCTTT. Amino acids: CASSVDQNTEAFF. The full variable domain, with the rest looked up from reference TRBV9 and TRBJ1-1, is DSGVTQTPKHLITATGQRVTLRCSPRSGDLSVYWYQQSLDQGLQFLIQYYNGEERAKGNILERFSAQQFPDLHSELNLSSLELGDSALYFCASSVDQNTEAFFGQGTRLTVV.

The gene calls are TRBV5-6 and TRBJ1-6, with D maybe TRBD1 (6 bases). Germline CDR1 is SGHDT and CDR2 is YYEEEE. V was clipped by 2 bases and J by 0 bases, with 9 bases between them. This CDR3 has 16 amino acids. CDR3 amino acids: CASSLTGSSYNSPLHF. The CDR3 region has the DNA TGTGCCAGCAGCTTAACAGGGAGCTCCTATAATTCACCCCTCCACTTT.

The chain has TRBV19 and TRBJ2-1; D uncertain. V was pared by 5 bases and J by 1 base, with 12 bases between. The CDR3 extends over 15 amino acids. The V gene's germline CDR1 is LNHDA and CDR2 SQIVND (reference sequence). The CDR3 DNA is TGTGCCAGTAGTTCGGCGCTACAGTCCTACAATGAGCAGTTCTTC. Residues: CASSSALQSYNEQFF. The entire variable domain, with the rest obtained from reference TRBV19 and TRBJ2-1, is as follows: DGGITQSPKYLFRKEGQNVTLSCEQNLNHDAMYWYRQDPGQGLRLIYYSQIVNDFQKGDIAEGYSVSREKKESFPLTVTSAQKNPTAFYLCASSSALQSYNEQFFGPGTRLTVL.

The chain uses TRBV6-2 or TRBV6-3 and TRBJ2-7; perhaps D is TRBD1 or TRBD2 (6 bases each). Trimming pared 5 bases from V and 3 bases from J, leaving 11 bases between. Germline V lookup: CDR1 MNHEY, CDR2 SVGEGT. The CDR3 runs 13 residues. CDR3 amino acids: CASSKGGFYEQYV. The CDR3 DNA reads TGTGCCAGCAGTAAGGGGGGTTTCTACGAGCAGTACGTC.

This clone was found once. V is TRBV28 and J is TRBJ2-7; 7 bases fit TRBD2. Looked up from germline, CDR1 is MDHEN and CDR2 is SYDVKM. V gave up 7 bases and J gave up 1 base; unmatched junction bases: 7. The CDR3 runs 14 residues. The CDR3 coding sequence is TGTGCCAGCACTCTCGGAGCGGGGTCCTACGAGCAGTACTTC. As protein: CASTLGAGSYEQYF.

V is TRBV18 and J is TRBJ2-1, with D possibly being TRBD1 or TRBD2 (5 bases each). Germline CDR1 reads KGHSH; CDR2 reads LQKENI. V lost 3 bases and J lost 6, with 24 bases in between. The CDR3 sequence is 18 residues long. The CDR3 DNA is TGTGCCAGCTCACCCATCCCTTTGGGACCTTTGGGTTCCAATGAGCAGTTCTTC. Protein product: CASSPIPLGPLGSNEQFF.

The V gene is TRBV5-1, the J gene TRBJ1-1; tentatively, D is TRBD1 (5 bases). The CDR3 is 16 amino acids. Per the germline V gene, CDR1 is SGHRS and CDR2 is YFSETQ. The V end was cut by 4 bases, the J end by 1 base, with 17 bases between. CDR3 in DNA: TGCGCCAGCAGCCCTCAGCCGGCAGGGTCGAACACTGAAGCTTTCTTT. Protein product: CASSPQPAGSNTEAFF.

The CDR3 nucleotides read TGCGCCAGCAGCTTGGTCGGGACCTACGAGCAGTACTTC. Protein sequence: CASSLVGTYEQYF. The rearrangement joins TRBV5-1 to TRBJ2-7, with D maybe TRBD2 (5 bases). This CDR3 comprises 13 residues. Trimming pared 0 bases from V and 2 bases from J, leaving 6 bases between. Germline V gene lookup returns CDR1 SGHRS and CDR2 YFSETQ.